This entry describes one T cell receptor beta chain. No antigen is known for it. Germline V gene lookup returns CDR1 MDHEN and CDR2 SYDVKM. The CDR3 consists of 14 residues. V shed 7 bases and J 0 bases; nucleotides not matched to a gene: 5. This entry comes from a study of shared clonotypes between healthy human individuals. Sequencing used immunoSEQ multiplex PCR; TCRdb keeps in-frame clones, though not all of them. This sample carries approximately 180,000 clones, roughly 91% of them seen once, and the ten largest clones take 0.067%. Study results and caveats: It was the non-shared clonotypes that had lower generation probabilities than clonotypes shared by all four donors.

The source of this sequence is a woman aged 25 to 39 in good health. The J gene is TRBJ2-7, the V gene TRBV28, with 8 bases aligning to TRBD2. The sequenced sample consisted of naive CD4+ T cells sorted from blood. Noted subset: CD45RA+ positively selected. The DNA for the CDR3 is TGTGCCAGCACAATAGGGACTAGCTCCTACGAGCAGTACTTC. This sequence encodes CASTIGTSSYEQYF.